Listed below are T cell receptor beta chains from one sample, sequenced in a study of cytomegalovirus exposure and HLA in healthy donors. The table came from immunoSEQ multiplex PCR; TCRdb's copy has only in-frame clones and leaves some out. Counted here are 200,000 to 250,000 clones, roughly 82% occurring once; the ten biggest clones make up 4.5% to 6%. The specimen sequenced was PBMCs. The receptors shown here come from a woman between 35 and 50 years old in good health and CMV-seropositive. Each CDR3 is given with its conserved first and last residue. A D gene is named only where the DNA matches it firmly. Clone size is shown for a subset of rows, as once, few, many or a class of expanded clone.

d_call	j_call	clone_size	v_call	cdr3_nt	cdr3_aa
.	TRBJ1-2	.	TRBV7-6	TGTGCCAGCAGCTTAGGCAGTATACAGGGAATCTATGGCTACACCTTC	CASSLGSIQGIYGYTF
.	TRBJ2-1	.	TRBV6-1	TGTGCCAGCAGTGAGGCCAGACATAGAGAGCAGTTCTTC	CASSEARHREQFF
.	TRBJ2-5	few	TRBV5-5	TGTGCCAGCAGCGGAGGACAGTTGTACCAAGAGACCCAGTACTTC	CASSGGQLYQETQYF
.	TRBJ1-1	.	TRBV4-3	TGCGCCAGCAGCCAAGATGCACAGATAAACACTGAAGCTTTCTTT	CASSQDAQINTEAFF
.	TRBJ1-1	.	TRBV5-1	TGCGCCAGCAGCTCCTCTTCTTCGGAGAACACTGAGGCTTTCTTT	CASSSSSSENTEAFF
TRBD2	TRBJ2-5	.	TRBV7-9	TGTGCCAGCAGCCCAACTAGCGGGGGGGTTATAGAGACCCAGTACTTC	CASSPTSGGVIETQYF
.	TRBJ1-1	.	TRBV7-9	TGTTCCAGCAGCTCAGACCTAGCTGGGGACACTGAAGCTTTCTTT	CSSSSDLAGDTEAFF
TRBD2	TRBJ2-1	.	TRBV6-6	TGTGCCAGCGCGCTCAGCGGGAGGGAAAATGAGCAGCTCTTC	CASALSGRENEQLF
.	TRBJ1-6	.	TRBV4-2	TGTGCCAGCAGCCAAGATCTAAAGGCAGGGGCGGATTCACCCCTCCACTTT	CASSQDLKAGADSPLHF
TRBD2	TRBJ2-1	once	TRBV2	TGTGCCAGCACCAGCGGGGGGGCTTACAATGAGCAGTTCTTC	CASTSGGAYNEQFF
.	TRBJ2-1	.	TRBV18	TGTGCCAGCTCACCCCCCTTAGACAATGAGCAGTTCTTC	CASSPPLDNEQFF
.	TRBJ1-5	.	TRBV28	TGTGCCAGCAGTTTTTCTCGTCAGGGTAATCAGCCCCAGCATTTT	CASSFSRQGNQPQHF
TRBD1	TRBJ1-6	.	TRBV6-5	TGTGCCAGCAGTCAAGGGGCAGGGGGGTACTCACCCCTCCACTTT	CASSQGAGGYSPLHF
.	TRBJ1-5	few	TRBV4-1	TGCGCCAGCAGCCAAGGGGGCTATAGCAATCAGCCCCAGCATTTT	CASSQGGYSNQPQHF
TRBD2	TRBJ2-5	.	TRBV19	TGTGCCAGTAGTATTCGGACTAGCGGGAGGCAAGAGACCCAGTACTTC	CASSIRTSGRQETQYF
TRBD2	TRBJ2-2	.	TRBV6-6	TGTGCCAGCAGGCCGGGACTAGGGCACTCCGGGGAGCTGTTTTTT	CASRPGLGHSGELFF
.	TRBJ1-4	.	TRBV16	TGTGCCAGCAGCCAATTGGAGGGCCGGCAGGGAGCTGAAAAACTGTTTTTT	CASSQLEGRQGAEKLFF
.	TRBJ2-3	.	TRBV27	TGTGCCAGCAGCCTCGGAGAGCCTGATCCCACAGATACGCAGTATTTT	CASSLGEPDPTDTQYF
.	TRBJ1-3	.	TRBV6-1	TGTGCCAGCAGTGAAGGAGACATCTCTGGAAACACCATATATTTT	CASSEGDISGNTIYF
TRBD1	TRBJ2-6	.	TRBV7-9	TGTGCCAGCAGCTTGACAGGGACTGGGGCCAACGTCCTGACTTTC	CASSLTGTGANVLTF
TRBD1	TRBJ2-7	once	TRBV7-2	TGTGCCAGCAGCTTAGCGGTGGGGACAGAGCACGAGCAGTACTTC	CASSLAVGTEHEQYF
.	TRBJ2-3	.	TRBV11-2	TGTGCCAGCAGCTTCAACGGGAGAACGGATACGCAGTATTTT	CASSFNGRTDTQYF
.	TRBJ1-3	.	TRBV7-9	TGTGCCAGCAGCTCCCTAGGGAGGTCTGGAAACACCATATATTTT	CASSSLGRSGNTIYF
.	TRBJ2-5	.	TRBV11-3	TGTGCCAGCAGCTGGCAAGGGGGGGACCAGTACTTC	CASSWQGGDQYF
.	TRBJ2-4	.	TRBV28	TGTGCCAGCAGGGTACAGGGAAACATTCAGTACTTC	CASRVQGNIQYF
.	TRBJ1-5	few	TRBV21-1	TGTGCCAGCAGCAAGGAGAACCTGGGACAGGGTGGCAATCAGCCCCAGCATTTT	CASSKENLGQGGNQPQHF
.	TRBJ2-7	.	TRBV7-2	TGTGCCAGCAGCACGCAGGGGTACGAACAGTACTTC	CASSTQGYEQYF
.	TRBJ1-1	.	TRBV2	TGTGCCAGCATCCAAGGCGGGGGGGCCACCATGGGAGCTTTCTTT	CASIQGGGATMGAFF
TRBD2	TRBJ2-1	once	TRBV6-5	TGTGCCAGCAGGATTAGCGGGGGGGCAGGTGAGCAGTTCTTC	CASRISGGAGEQFF
TRBD1	TRBJ1-1	.	TRBV6-5	TGTGCCAGCAGCCCCCCCGGACAGGGTCCAGGAGCTTTCTTT	CASSPPGQGPGAFF
TRBD1	TRBJ2-5	.	TRBV7-2	TGTGCCAGCAGCTTAATTTGGACAGGGAAAGAGACCCAGTACTTC	CASSLIWTGKETQYF